Shown below are 29 T cell receptor beta chains from a single sample sequenced in a study of T cell responses to AZD1222 COVID-19 vaccine. Generated by immunoSEQ multiplex PCR, the TCRdb table keeps only in-frame clones and is missing some. The table includes fewer than 150,000 clones, more than 85% detected once. Sequenced material: peripheral blood, taken on day 0 of AZD1222 vaccination. All receptors derive from an adult in good health.

The rearrangement links TRBV28 to TRBJ1-2; the D gene is possibly TRBD1 (6 bases). The CDR3 sequence is 13 residues long. Germline loops: CDR1 MDHEN, CDR2 SYDVKM. V gave up 2 bases and J gave up 13 bases, with 17 bases separating them. The CDR3 DNA reads as TGTGCCAGCAGTTTACCACTTACAGGGATCGGCACCTTC. It encodes CASSLPLTGIGTF.

The chain is built from TRBV7-6 and TRBJ2-2; weak D call: TRBD1 (6 bases). This CDR3 has 16 amino acids. Germline V gives CDR1 SGHVS, CDR2 FNYEAQ. Trimming shortened V by 0 bases and J by 5 bases, and 13 bases separated the two germline ends. In DNA, the CDR3 is TGTGCCAGCAGCTTAGCCCAGGGGAGAAAGACCGGGGAGCTGTTTTTT. As protein: CASSLAQGRKTGELFF.

This rearrangement joins TRBV6-5 to TRBJ1-1; possible D gene TRBD1, 6 bases. Trimming took off 6 bases at V and 5 bases at J, with 16 bases between the two ends. CDR3 size: 14 residues. The germline gives CDR1 MNHEY, CDR2 SVGAGI. The CDR3, as DNA: TGTGCCAGCAGGAACCTCGGGGGCCGGACTGAAGCTTTCTTT. Protein sequence: CASRNLGGRTEAFF.

The chain joins TRBV28 to TRBJ2-7, with 10 bases matching TRBD2. The V segment lost 6 bases and the J segment 0 bases; nucleotides outside the gene matches: 2. This CDR3 is 14 amino acids long. Germline V CDR1 and CDR2: MDHEN, SYDVKM. CDR3 region: CASSSSGSSYEQYF. Here the CDR3 DNA reads TGTGCCAGCAGCTCTAGCGGGAGCTCCTACGAGCAGTACTTC. The variable domain in full, with the rest retrieved from reference TRBV28 and TRBJ2-7, is DVKVTQSSRYLVKRTGEKVFLECVQDMDHENMFWYRQDPGLGLRLIYFSYDVKMKEKGDIPEGYSVSREKKERFSLILESASTNQTSMYLCASSSSGSSYEQYFGPGTRLTVT.

This chain links TRBV14 with TRBJ1-1; TRBD1 is a possible D gene (5 bases). The CDR3 length is 13 residues. CDR1 SGHDN and CDR2 FVKESK come from the germline V gene. Trimming removed 4 bases from V and 1 base from J, with 7 bases in between. The CDR3 is CASSRGQNTEAFF. The CDR3 DNA follows: TGTGCCAGCAGCCGCGGACAGAACACTGAAGCTTTCTTT.

The rearrangement links TRBV28 to TRBJ2-7; D tentatively fits TRBD1 or TRBD2 (5 bases each). The CDR3 is 14 residues long. V was shortened by 4 bases and J by 3 bases, with 13 bases between the two germline ends. Germline V gives CDR1 MDHEN, CDR2 SYDVKM. The CDR3 loop reads CASSSPGRSYEQYF. CDR3 sequence (DNA): TGTGCCAGCAGTTCGCCGGGACGGAGCTACGAGCAGTACTTC. The full variable domain, with the rest looked up from reference TRBV28 and TRBJ2-7, is DVKVTQSSRYLVKRTGEKVFLECVQDMDHENMFWYRQDPGLGLRLIYFSYDVKMKEKGDIPEGYSVSREKKERFSLILESASTNQTSMYLCASSSPGRSYEQYFGPGTRLTVT.

The chain employs TRBV19 and TRBJ2-2; no firm D call. The CDR3 runs to 18 residues. Trimming took off 5 bases at V and 1 base at J, with 20 bases between the two ends. Looked up from germline, CDR1 is LNHDA and CDR2 is SQIVND (reference sequence). CDR3 bases: TGTGCCAGTAGTCCCTTCCCCGGATACAAGGGGAACACCGGGGAGCTGTTTTTT. This translates into CASSPFPGYKGNTGELFF.

The chain has TRBV30 and TRBJ2-1; TRBD1 or TRBD2 may be the D gene (5 bases each). From germline, CDR1 is GTSNPN and CDR2 SVGIG (reference sequence). The V end lost 0 bases, the J end lost 6 bases, and 9 bases lay between the germline ends. There are 13 residues in the CDR3. CDR3 DNA sequence: TGTGCCTGGAGTGTAGGGACGGGCAATGAGCAGTTCTTC. Encoded protein: CAWSVGTGNEQFF. Variable domain in full (rest from reference TRBV30 and TRBJ2-1): SQTIHQWPATLVQPVGSPLSLECTVEGTSNPNLYWYRQAAGRGLQLLFYSVGIGQISSEVPQNLSASRPQDRQFILSSKKLLLSDSGFYLCAWSVGTGNEQFFGPGTRLTVL.

The chain carries TRBV29-1 and TRBJ1-1; 7 nucleotides agree with TRBD1. The CDR3 runs 12 residues. With 7 bases clipped from V and 4 bases from J, the junction kept 6 bases outside the gene matches. Germline loops: CDR1 SQVTM, CDR2 ANQGSEA. The CDR3 spells CSDDRAITEAFF. Here the CDR3 DNA reads TGCAGCGACGACAGGGCGATCACTGAAGCTTTCTTT.

This chain connects TRBV19 to TRBJ1-5; D ambiguous. The CDR3 has 15 residues. Germline V gene data show CDR1 as LNHDA and CDR2 as SQIVND (reference sequence). Trimming pared 8 bases from V and 2 bases from J, leaving 16 bases between. The CDR3 nucleotides are TGTGCCAGTGGAAACAGCCTCTGGGGCAATCAGCCCCAGCATTTT. Residues: CASGNSLWGNQPQHF.

The chain links TRBV5-1 to TRBJ2-7, with 9 positions matching TRBD1. CDR3 length equals 15 residues. Trimming cost V 0 bases and J 7 bases; bases outside gene matches: 8. In germline, CDR1 is SGHRS, CDR2 YFSETQ. The CDR3 region is CASSLAGTGFGEQYF. As DNA, the CDR3 is TGCGCCAGCAGCTTGGCCGGGACAGGGTTTGGAGAGCAGTACTTC.

This rearrangement joins TRBV11-2 to TRBJ1-1; TRBD1 matches at 9 bases. Germline values: CDR1 SGHAT, CDR2 FQNNGV. Trimming at V came to 5 bases and at J to 6 bases, leaving 7 bases not matched to a gene. This CDR3 has 14 residues. The CDR3 loop is CASSKTGGWSEAFF. The CDR3 DNA sequence: TGTGCCAGCAGCAAAACAGGGGGCTGGTCTGAAGCTTTCTTT. Drawing the rest from reference TRBV11-2 and TRBJ1-1, the complete variable domain is EAGVAQSPRYKIIEKRQSVAFWCNPISGHATLYWYQQILGQGPKLLIQFQNNGVVDDSQLPKDRFSAERLKGVDSTLKIQPAKLEDSAVYLCASSKTGGWSEAFFGQGTRLTVV.

Concerning this clone: The identical CDR3 is also encoded by other nucleotide sequences in the sample. CDR3 in DNA: TGCGCCAGCAGCTTGGGGCTAGCGGGCTACAATGAGCAGTTCTTC. This translates into CASSLGLAGYNEQFF. V gene TRBV5-1 combines with J gene TRBJ2-1, with 8 nucleotides matching TRBD2. Germline trimming cut 0 bases from V and 3 bases from J; bases unmatched to any gene: 2. The CDR3 has 15 residues. Germline V CDR1 and CDR2: SGHRS, YFSETQ.

J is TRBJ1-5 and V is TRBV19, with D tentatively TRBD1 (6 bases). In germline, CDR1 is LNHDA, CDR2 SQIVND (reference sequence). The CDR3 contains 16 residues. The V gene lost 3 bases and the J gene lost 6 bases, with 18 bases spanning the gap. CDR3 sequence: CASSIRGQLRSQPQHF. CDR3 DNA: TGTGCCAGTAGTATTAGAGGACAGTTGAGAAGTCAGCCCCAGCATTTT.

J is TRBJ2-7 and V is TRBV5-6; a weak D match, TRBD1 (6 bases). The germline V gene has CDR1 SGHDT and CDR2 YYEEEE. Between the trimmed V and J ends, which lost 4 bases and 3 bases, there was a span of 23 bases. CDR3 length: 17 residues. In DNA form, the CDR3 reads TGTGCCAGCAGCGTGGAACAGGGTGGGTTAGGCCGCTACGAGCAGTACTTC. The encoded protein is CASSVEQGGLGRYEQYF.

The CDR3 region has the DNA TGTGCCAGCAGCCGAGGACTAGCGGGGACTCGGGAGACCCAGTACTTC. This encodes CASSRGLAGTRETQYF. The V call is TRBV11-2, the J call TRBJ2-5, with 12 positions matching TRBD2. V lost 5 bases, J lost 5 bases, and 9 bases stayed unmatched. This CDR3 has 16 amino acids. Germline V gives CDR1 SGHAT, CDR2 FQNNGV.

The chain joins TRBV3-1 (or the pseudogene TRBV3-2) to TRBJ2-1; no reliable D call. In germline, CDR1 is LGHDT, CDR2 YNNKEL (reference sequence). V was shortened by 1 base and J by 10 bases, with 8 bases between the two germline ends. The CDR3 has 12 amino acids. The CDR3 spells CASSQVRREQFF. CDR3 nucleotides: TGTGCCAGCAGCCAAGTCAGAAGGGAGCAGTTCTTC.

This chain uses TRBV7-8 with TRBJ1-2; D remains unclear. V lost 3 bases, J lost 7 bases, and 12 bases lay in between. The germline gives CDR1 SGHVS, CDR2 FQNEAQ. This CDR3 comprises 13 residues. CDR3 loop: CASSLMREGGYTF. CDR3 sequence (DNA): TGTGCCAGCAGCTTGATGAGGGAAGGTGGCTACACCTTC.

V and J are TRBV28 and TRBJ1-4, with TRBD1 matching over 12 bases. The germline CDR1 and CDR2 sequences are MDHEN and SYDVKM. The CDR3 sequence is 14 residues long. Trimming removed 6 bases from V and 7 bases from J; junction bases left unmatched: 3. CDR3 in amino acids: CASRGQGAAEKLFF. CDR3 coding DNA: TGTGCCAGCAGGGGACAGGGGGCAGCTGAAAAACTGTTTTTT.

The chain carries TRBV19 and TRBJ2-3; 11 bases fit TRBD2. There are 16 residues in the CDR3. The trim removed 4 bases at V and 4 bases at J, leaving 7 bases unmatched. Germline CDR1 is LNHDA and CDR2 is SQIVND (reference sequence). The CDR3 DNA is TGTGCCAGTAGTAGGGGGGGACTAGCGGAATCAGATACGCAGTATTTT. Translation gives CASSRGGLAESDTQYF.

The chain employs TRBV7-9 and TRBJ2-4; TRBD2 is a possible D gene (5 bases). CDR1 SEHNR and CDR2 FQNEAQ come from the germline V gene (reference sequence). Trimming shortened V by 6 bases and J by 0 bases, and 9 bases separated the two germline ends. The CDR3 loop spans 14 amino acids. CDR3: CASRTTEAKNIQYF. CDR3 sequence (DNA): TGTGCCAGCAGGACTACGGAAGCCAAAAACATTCAGTACTTC.

This chain uses TRBV2 with TRBJ1-1; D remains unclear. The germline V gene encodes CDR1 SNHLY and CDR2 FYNNEI. Trimming left V 6 bases short and J 0 bases short, with 14 bases between. The CDR3 length is 15 residues. The CDR3 sequence: CASRSVGWVNTEAFF. The CDR3, as DNA: TGTGCCAGCAGGTCCGTAGGATGGGTGAACACTGAAGCTTTCTTT.

The count of this clone is one. J is TRBJ2-1 and V is TRBV5-1; D perhaps matches TRBD2 (5 bases). The CDR3 has 14 residues. Deletions cut 0 bases from V and 10 bases from J, with 14 bases between. Germline lookup yields CDR1 SGHRS and CDR2 YFSETQ. The CDR3, as DNA: TGCGCCAGCAGCTTGGCCTGGTACGGGGAGGAGCAGTTCTTC. This sequence encodes CASSLAWYGEEQFF.

V usage is TRBV2 and J usage is TRBJ1-2; the D is unclear. This CDR3 region has 10 residues. Germline V gene sequence: CDR1 SNHLY, CDR2 FYNNEI. V gave up 6 bases and J gave up 8 bases, with 7 bases separating them. In DNA, the CDR3 is TGTGCCAGCAGCGCCGTAGGCTACACCTTC. Protein product: CASSAVGYTF. Supplemented by reference TRBV2 and TRBJ1-2, the full variable domain reads EPEVTQTPSHQVTQMGQEVILRCVPISNHLYFYWYRQILGQKVEFLVSFYNNEISEKSEIFDDQFSVERPDGSNFTLKIRSTKLEDSAMYFCASSAVGYTFGSGTRLTVV.

This chain links TRBV7-6 with TRBJ1-1; no firm D call. CDR1 and CDR2 (germline): SGHVS, FNYEAQ. This CDR3 region has 15 residues. The germline V and J ends were trimmed by 1 base and 2 bases, with 11 bases remaining between them. CDR3 amino acids: CASSLGGVLNTEAFF. Written as DNA, the CDR3 is TGTGCCAGCAGCTTAGGCGGGGTCTTAAACACTGAAGCTTTCTTT. Drawing the rest from reference TRBV7-6 and TRBJ1-1, the complete variable domain is GAGVSQSPRYKVTKRGQDVALRCDPISGHVSLYWYRQALGQGPEFLTYFNYEAQQDKSGLPNDRFSAERPEGSISTLTIQRTEQRDSAMYRCASSLGGVLNTEAFFGQGTRLTVV.

This sequence joins TRBV28 and TRBJ1-5; a weak D match, TRBD1 (5 bases). Trimming removed 2 bases at V and 3 bases at J, with 23 bases between. This CDR3 is 19 amino acids long. CDR1 is MDHEN and CDR2 is SYDVKM in the germline V gene. In DNA, the CDR3 is TGTGCCAGCAGTTTAAACCAGCAAACAGGTTCCATCCTCAATCAGCCCCAGCATTTT. Protein sequence: CASSLNQQTGSILNQPQHF.

This clone appeared once. The chain has TRBV6-1 and TRBJ2-5, with D hard to call. The CDR3 consists of 12 residues. The V and J ends lost 2 bases and 5 bases respectively, with 6 bases between them. Germline values: CDR1 MNHNS, CDR2 SASEGT. The CDR3 reads CASSELRETQYF. CDR3 in DNA: TGTGCCAGCAGTGAACTACGGGAGACCCAGTACTTC.

The chain couples TRBV27 to TRBJ1-5; no reliable D call. This CDR3 is built from 16 residues. Trimming pared 2 bases from V and 0 bases from J, leaving 11 bases between. CDR1 and CDR2 from the germline V gene are MNHEY and SMNVEV (reference sequence). CDR3: CASSLIGQYSNQPQHF. DNA for the CDR3: TGTGCCAGCAGTTTAATTGGTCAGTATAGCAATCAGCCCCAGCATTTT.

The CDR3 region is CASSRSRGGPTGANVLTF. The CDR3 nucleotides read TGTGCCAGCAGTCGCTCGAGGGGGGGACCCACTGGGGCCAACGTCCTGACTTTC. The rearrangement joins TRBV7-2 to TRBJ2-6; TRBD2 might be the D (7 bases). This CDR3 contains 18 residues. Germline CDR1 SGHTA, CDR2 FQGNSA. V shed 6 bases and J shed 2 bases, with 20 bases lying between them.